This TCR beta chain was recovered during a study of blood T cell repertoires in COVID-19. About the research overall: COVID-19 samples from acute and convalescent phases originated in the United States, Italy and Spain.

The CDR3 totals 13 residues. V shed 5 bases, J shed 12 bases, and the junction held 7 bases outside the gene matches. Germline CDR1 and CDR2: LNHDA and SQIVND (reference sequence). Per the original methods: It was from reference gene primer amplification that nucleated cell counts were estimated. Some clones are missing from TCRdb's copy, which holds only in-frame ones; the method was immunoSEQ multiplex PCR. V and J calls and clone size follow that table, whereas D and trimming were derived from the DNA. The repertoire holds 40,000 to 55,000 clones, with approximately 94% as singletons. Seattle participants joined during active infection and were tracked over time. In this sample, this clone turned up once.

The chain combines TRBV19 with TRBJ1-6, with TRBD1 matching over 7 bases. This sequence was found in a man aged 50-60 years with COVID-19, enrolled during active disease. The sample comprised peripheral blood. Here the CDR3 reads CASSQDREGPLHF. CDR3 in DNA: TGTGCCAGTAGTCAAGACAGGGAAGGACCCCTCCACTTT.